This passage covers 6 T cell receptor beta chains from one sample sequenced in a study of beta chain features in type 1 diabetes. cDNA synthesis used the whole RNA isolate, giving expressed TCRB sequences. Method: immunoSEQ multiplex PCR; TCRdb's copy keeps in-frame clones and lacks some. Of 300,000 to 450,000 clones in the sample, around 20% were seen once. Sample: naive CD4+ T cells from blood. These receptors all stem from a young woman in good health.

The table lists this clone with a few counts. The J gene is TRBJ2-7, the V gene TRBV29-1, with D possibly being TRBD1 (5 bases). Between the trimmed V and J ends, which lost 5 bases and 6 bases, there was a span of 20 bases. Germline-derived CDR1 and CDR2 are SQVTM and ANQGSEA. The CDR3 runs to 14 residues. CDR3 region: CSVQLLGQWGEQYF. For the CDR3, the DNA is TGCAGCGTTCAACTGCTAGGACAATGGGGCGAGCAGTACTTC.

In its sample, this clone was seen a few times. This chain links TRBV9 with TRBJ1-1; D perhaps matches TRBD1 (5 bases). Trimming cost V 3 bases and J 4 bases, with 22 bases left between them. Germline V gene data show CDR1 as SGDLS and CDR2 as YYNGEE. The CDR3 extends over 17 amino acids. CDR3 residues: CASSARVVAGRGTEAFF. CDR3 DNA: TGTGCCAGCAGCGCGAGGGTGGTGGCCGGGAGGGGCACTGAAGCTTTCTTT.

The chain is built from TRBV5-5 and TRBJ1-6; 7 nucleotides agree with TRBD1. This CDR3 comprises 17 residues. The V segment lost 4 bases and the J segment 0 bases; nucleotides outside the gene matches: 7. Germline V gene lookup returns CDR1 SGHKS and CDR2 YYEKEE (reference sequence). The CDR3: CASSPEGASSYNSPLHF. The CDR3 DNA reads as TGTGCCAGCAGCCCCGAGGGGGCCAGCTCCTATAATTCACCCCTCCACTTT.

The chain couples TRBV9 to TRBJ1-2; no firm D call. Trimming pared 0 bases from V and 8 bases from J, leaving 11 bases between. Germline CDR1 and CDR2: SGDLS and YYNGEE. This CDR3 contains 13 residues. This chain's CDR3 is CASSVERDGGYTF. CDR3 DNA sequence: TGTGCCAGCAGCGTAGAGAGGGATGGCGGCTACACCTTC.

The rearrangement links TRBV10-3 to TRBJ1-1, with unresolved D. Trimming stripped 7 bases from V and 3 bases from J, with 15 bases between. This CDR3 has 14 residues. Germline values: CDR1 ENHRY, CDR2 SYGVKD. CDR3 region: CAITADDWDTEAFF. The CDR3 DNA is TGTGCCATCACGGCAGATGACTGGGACACTGAAGCTTTCTTT.

In its sample, this clone was seen a few times. V is TRBV19 and J is TRBJ1-1, with 8 bases fitting TRBD1. This CDR3 has 13 residues. V lost 6 bases and J lost 5; bases outside the gene matches: 5. Germline CDR1 is LNHDA and CDR2 is SQIVND (reference sequence). CDR3 coding DNA: TGTGCCAGTAGGTCAACAGGGGGTACTGAAGCTTTCTTT. Translation: CASRSTGGTEAFF.